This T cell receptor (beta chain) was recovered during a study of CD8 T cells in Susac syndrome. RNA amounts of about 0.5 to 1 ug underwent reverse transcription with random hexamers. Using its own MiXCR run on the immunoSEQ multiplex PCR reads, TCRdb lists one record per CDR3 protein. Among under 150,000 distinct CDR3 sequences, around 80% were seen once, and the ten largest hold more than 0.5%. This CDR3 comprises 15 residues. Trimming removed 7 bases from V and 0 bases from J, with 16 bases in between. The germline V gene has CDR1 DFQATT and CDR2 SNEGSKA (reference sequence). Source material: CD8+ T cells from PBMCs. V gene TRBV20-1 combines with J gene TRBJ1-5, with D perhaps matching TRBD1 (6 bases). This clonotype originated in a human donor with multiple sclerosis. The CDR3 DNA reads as TGCAGTGGTCTACAGGGCCGCGGTAGCAATCAGCCCCAGCATTTT. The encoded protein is CSGLQGRGSNQPQHF.